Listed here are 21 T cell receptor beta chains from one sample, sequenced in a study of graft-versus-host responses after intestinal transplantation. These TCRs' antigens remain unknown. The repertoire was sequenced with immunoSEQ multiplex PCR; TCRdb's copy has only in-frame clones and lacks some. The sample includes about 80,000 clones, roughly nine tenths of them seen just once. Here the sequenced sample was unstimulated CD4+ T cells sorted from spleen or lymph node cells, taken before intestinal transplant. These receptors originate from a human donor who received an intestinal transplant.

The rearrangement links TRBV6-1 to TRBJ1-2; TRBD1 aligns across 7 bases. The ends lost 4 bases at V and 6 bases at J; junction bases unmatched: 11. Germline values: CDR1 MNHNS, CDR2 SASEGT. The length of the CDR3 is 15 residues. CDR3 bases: TGTGCCAGCAGTGTCTACAGGGGAAAGGATAATGGCTACACCTTC. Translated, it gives CASSVYRGKDNGYTF.

CDR3 in amino acids: CASRLLADSTDTQYF. The CDR3 bases are TGTGCCAGCAGACTTCTAGCTGACAGCACAGATACGCAGTATTTT. The J gene is TRBJ2-3, the V gene TRBV6-5, with D tentatively TRBD2 (5 bases). The V end lost 6 bases, the J end lost 0 bases, and 13 bases lay between the germline ends. CDR1 is MNHEY and CDR2 is SVGAGI in the germline V gene. This CDR3 has 15 residues.

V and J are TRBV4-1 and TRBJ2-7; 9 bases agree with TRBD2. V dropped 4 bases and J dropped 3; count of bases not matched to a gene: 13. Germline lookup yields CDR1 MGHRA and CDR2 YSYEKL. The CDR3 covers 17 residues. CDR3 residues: CASSRGDFRLAVYEQYF. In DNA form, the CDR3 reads TGCGCCAGCAGCCGGGGAGACTTCCGACTAGCGGTCTACGAGCAGTACTTC.

The CDR3, as DNA: TGTGCCAGCAGTTTATCTGTAACAGGGGCGCACACTGAAGCTTTCTTT. This translates into CASSLSVTGAHTEAFF. The chain joins TRBV27 to TRBJ1-1; 7 bases align to TRBD1. The CDR3 sequence is 16 residues long. Germline CDR1 is MNHEY and CDR2 is SMNVEV (reference sequence). V dropped 0 bases and J dropped 3; count of bases not matched to a gene: 7.

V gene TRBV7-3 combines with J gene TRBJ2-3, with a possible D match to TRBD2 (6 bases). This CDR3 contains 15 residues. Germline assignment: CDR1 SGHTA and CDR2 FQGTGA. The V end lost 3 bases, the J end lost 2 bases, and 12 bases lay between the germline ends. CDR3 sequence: CASSLSGGDTDTQYF. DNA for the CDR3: TGTGCCAGCAGCTTGAGTGGCGGGGACACAGATACGCAGTATTTT.

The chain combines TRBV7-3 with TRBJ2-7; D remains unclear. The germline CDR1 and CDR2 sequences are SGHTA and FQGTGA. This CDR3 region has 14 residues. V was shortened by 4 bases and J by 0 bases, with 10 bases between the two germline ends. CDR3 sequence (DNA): TGTGCCAGCAGCTCAGACACGAACTCCTACGAGCAGTACTTC. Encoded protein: CASSSDTNSYEQYF. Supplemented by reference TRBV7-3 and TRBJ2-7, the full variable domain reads GAGVSQTPSNKVTEKGKYVELRCDPISGHTALYWYRQSLGQGPEFLIYFQGTGAADDSGLPNDRFFAVRPEGSVSTLKIQRTERGDSAVYLCASSSDTNSYEQYFGPGTRLTVT.

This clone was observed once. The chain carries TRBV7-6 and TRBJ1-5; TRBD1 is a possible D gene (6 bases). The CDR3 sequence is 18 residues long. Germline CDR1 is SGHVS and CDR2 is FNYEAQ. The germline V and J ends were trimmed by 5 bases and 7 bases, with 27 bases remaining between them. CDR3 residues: CASSPVGGAGDEGQPQHF. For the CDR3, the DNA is TGTGCCAGCAGCCCCGTGGGGGGGGCGGGTGATGAGGGACAGCCCCAGCATTTT.

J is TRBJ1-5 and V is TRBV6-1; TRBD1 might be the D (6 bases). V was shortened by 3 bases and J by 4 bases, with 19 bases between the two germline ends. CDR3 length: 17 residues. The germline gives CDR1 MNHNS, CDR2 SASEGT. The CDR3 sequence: CASSDILLQGLNQPQHF. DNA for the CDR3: TGTGCCAGCAGTGATATATTATTACAGGGTTTGAATCAGCCCCAGCATTTT.

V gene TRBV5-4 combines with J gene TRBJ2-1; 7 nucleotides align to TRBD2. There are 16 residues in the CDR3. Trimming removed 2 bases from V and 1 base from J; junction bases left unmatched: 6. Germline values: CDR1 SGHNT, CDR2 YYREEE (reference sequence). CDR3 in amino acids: CASSFRGEGSYNEQFF. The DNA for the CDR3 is TGTGCCAGCAGCTTTCGGGGGGAGGGATCCTACAATGAGCAGTTCTTC.

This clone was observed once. CDR3 amino acids: CSVYTGAPYEQYF. The CDR3 bases are TGCAGCGTCTACACAGGGGCCCCCTACGAGCAGTACTTC. The chain employs TRBV29-1 and TRBJ2-7; TRBD1 aligns across 7 bases. Germline lookup yields CDR1 SQVTM and CDR2 ANQGSEA. The CDR3 is 13 amino acids. V lost 6 bases, J lost 2 bases, and 7 bases stayed unmatched.

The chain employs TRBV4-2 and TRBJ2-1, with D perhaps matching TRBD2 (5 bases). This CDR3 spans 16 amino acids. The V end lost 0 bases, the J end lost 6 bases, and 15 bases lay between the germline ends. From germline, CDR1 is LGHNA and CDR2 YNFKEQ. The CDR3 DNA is TGTGCCAGCAGCCAAGATTTAGCGCACAGCAGCAATGAGCAGTTCTTC. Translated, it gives CASSQDLAHSSNEQFF.

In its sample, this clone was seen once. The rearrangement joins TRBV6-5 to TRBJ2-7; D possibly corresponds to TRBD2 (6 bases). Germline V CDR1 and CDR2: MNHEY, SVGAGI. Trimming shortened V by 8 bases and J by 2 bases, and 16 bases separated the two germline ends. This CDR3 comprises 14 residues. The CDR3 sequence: CASQPSVQAYEQYF. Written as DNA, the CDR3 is TGTGCCAGCCAACCTAGCGTCCAAGCCTACGAGCAGTACTTC.

The CDR3 DNA follows: TGTGCCAGCGGCACCGGGACTCCCTACGAGCAGTACTTC. Encoded protein: CASGTGTPYEQYF. The chain recombines TRBV6-1 with TRBJ2-7, with D maybe TRBD2 (6 bases). V dropped 8 bases and J dropped 2 bases, with 13 bases sitting between them. This CDR3 region has 13 residues. Germline values: CDR1 MNHNS, CDR2 SASEGT.

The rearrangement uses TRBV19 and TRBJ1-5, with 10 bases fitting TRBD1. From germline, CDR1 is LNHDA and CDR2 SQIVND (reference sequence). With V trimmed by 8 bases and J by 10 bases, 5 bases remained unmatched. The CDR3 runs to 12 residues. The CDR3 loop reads CASRTGGGPQHF. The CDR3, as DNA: TGTGCCAGTCGGACAGGGGGTGGACCCCAGCATTTT. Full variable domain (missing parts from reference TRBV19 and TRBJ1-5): DGGITQSPKYLFRKEGQNVTLSCEQNLNHDAMYWYRQDPGQGLRLIYYSQIVNDFQKGDIAEGYSVSREKKESFPLTVTSAQKNPTAFYLCASRTGGGPQHFGDGTRLSIL.

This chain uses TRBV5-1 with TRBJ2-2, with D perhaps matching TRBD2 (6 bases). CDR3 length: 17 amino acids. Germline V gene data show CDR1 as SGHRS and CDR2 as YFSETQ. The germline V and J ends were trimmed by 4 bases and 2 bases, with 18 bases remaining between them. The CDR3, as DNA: TGCGCCAGCAGCGGAGGGGCGGCAGGGCGAAACACCGGGGAGCTGTTTTTT. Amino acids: CASSGGAAGRNTGELFF.

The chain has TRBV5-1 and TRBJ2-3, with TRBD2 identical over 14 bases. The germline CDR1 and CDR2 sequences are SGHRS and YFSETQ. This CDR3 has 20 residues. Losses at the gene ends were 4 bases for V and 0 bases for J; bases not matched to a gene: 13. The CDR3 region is CASSRPAGTSGGASTDTQYF. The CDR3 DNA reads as TGCGCCAGCAGCCGGCCGGCGGGGACTAGCGGGGGAGCTAGCACAGATACGCAGTATTTT.

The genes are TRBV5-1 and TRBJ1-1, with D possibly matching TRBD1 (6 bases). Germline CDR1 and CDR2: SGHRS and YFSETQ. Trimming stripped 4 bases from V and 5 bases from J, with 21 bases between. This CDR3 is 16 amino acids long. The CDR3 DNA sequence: TGCGCCAGCAGCCTCAGGGGTCTCGGGGTGGTAACTGAAGCTTTCTTT. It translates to CASSLRGLGVVTEAFF.

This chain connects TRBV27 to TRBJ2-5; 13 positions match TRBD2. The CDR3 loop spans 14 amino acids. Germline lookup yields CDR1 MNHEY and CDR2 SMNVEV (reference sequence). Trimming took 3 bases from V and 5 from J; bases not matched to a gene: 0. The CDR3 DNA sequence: TGTGCCAGCAGTTTGACTAGCGGGAGGGAGACCCAGTACTTC. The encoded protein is CASSLTSGRETQYF.

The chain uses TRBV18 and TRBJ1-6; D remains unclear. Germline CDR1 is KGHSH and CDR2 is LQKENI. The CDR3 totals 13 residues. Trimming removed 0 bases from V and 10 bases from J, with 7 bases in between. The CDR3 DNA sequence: TGTGCCAGCTCACCACCGGGAGGGTCACCCCTCCACTTT. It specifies CASSPPGGSPLHF.

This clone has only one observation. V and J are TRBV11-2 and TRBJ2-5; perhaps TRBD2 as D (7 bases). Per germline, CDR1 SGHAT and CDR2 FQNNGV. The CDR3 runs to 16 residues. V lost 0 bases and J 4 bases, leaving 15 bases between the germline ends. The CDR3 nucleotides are TGTGCCAGCAGCTTAGAGAGTTTGGGAGGGGGAGAGACCCAGTACTTC. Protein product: CASSLESLGGGETQYF.

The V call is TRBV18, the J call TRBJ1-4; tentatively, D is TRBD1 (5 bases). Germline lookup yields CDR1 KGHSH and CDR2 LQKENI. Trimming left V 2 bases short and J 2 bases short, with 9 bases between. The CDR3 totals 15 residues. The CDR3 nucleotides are TGTGCCAGCTCACCAACTGCAGGGACTAATGAAAAACTGTTTTTT. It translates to CASSPTAGTNEKLFF.